The clone carrying this T cell receptor (beta chain) has just one count. The data belong to a study of cytomegalovirus exposure and HLA in healthy donors. Primers: 60 Vbeta forward and 13 Jbeta reverse. Repertoires were generated with immunoSEQ multiplex PCR, while TCRdb's copy carries only in-frame clones and drops some. The sample records about 200,000 clones, roughly 77% being singletons. The ends lost 0 bases at V and 2 bases at J; junction bases unmatched: 8. Germline-derived CDR1 and CDR2 are LGHNA and YSLEER. This CDR3 spans 17 amino acids. The source of this sequence is a male donor in good health and CMV-seropositive. Specimen: PBMCs. The V gene is TRBV4-3, the J gene TRBJ2-3; 7 positions agree with TRBD2. The CDR3 DNA reads TGCGCCAGCAGCCAAGATGGGTTCGGGACTATCACAGATACGCAGTATTTT. Translated: CASSQDGFGTITDTQYF.